What follows are 4 T cell receptor beta chains derived from one specimen sequenced in a study of T-cell memory formation after mild COVID-19. In TCRdb, the 5' RACE reads were re-called with MiXCR into one record per CDR3 protein. The repertoire holds about 170,000 distinct CDR3 sequences, about an eighth seen once, with about 3.6% in the top ten. Sequencing was done on a sample of PBMCs or a T cell subset sorted from them (not recorded which). These receptors originate from a man younger than 30 who had mild COVID-19 (a few samples of this study predate the infection). Cell type and time point are not known.

CDR3 protein: CASSYLDRGQLPQHF. The CDR3 nucleotides are TGTGCCAGCAGCTACCTCGACAGGGGGCAGCTGCCCCAGCATTTT. The chain has TRBV7-2 and TRBJ1-5; 10 nucleotides line up with TRBD1. This CDR3 region has 15 residues. Germline values: CDR1 SGHTA, CDR2 FQGNSA. The V and J ends lost 4 bases and 9 bases, in that order; junction bases with no gene match: 9.

This chain uses TRBV7-2 with TRBJ2-2; 11 nucleotides match TRBD2. In germline, CDR1 is SGHTA, CDR2 FQGNSA. The V gene end was trimmed by 5 bases and the J gene end by 7 bases; junction bases not matched to a gene: 15. This CDR3 spans 18 amino acids. The CDR3 DNA reads as TGTGCCAGCAGCCCCAGGCCGACTAGCGGGGCTTGGGGCGGGGAGCTGTTTTTT. Translated, it gives CASSPRPTSGAWGGELFF.

Many counts were recorded for this clonotype. The V and J genes are TRBV4-3 and TRBJ1-5; perhaps TRBD1 as D (5 bases). From germline, CDR1 is LGHNA and CDR2 YSLEER. The CDR3 totals 14 residues. The ends were cut back, 0 bases at V and 2 bases at J, with 5 bases in the middle. The CDR3 region is CASSQDRGNQPQHF. As DNA, the CDR3 is TGCGCCAGCAGCCAAGACAGGGGCAATCAGCCCCAGCATTTT.

In nucleotides, the CDR3 is TGTGCCAGCACCGCACAGGGAGACTATGGCTACACCTTC. Its translation: CASTAQGDYGYTF. The chain carries TRBV5-4 and TRBJ1-2; D is perhaps TRBD1 (6 bases). V lost 6 bases, J lost 3 bases, and 12 bases lay in between. Germline assignment: CDR1 SGHNT and CDR2 YYREEE (reference sequence). This CDR3 comprises 13 residues.